The rows below give T cell receptor beta chains drawn from one sample of a study of glioma-infiltrating T cells. TCRdb reprocessed the multiplex PCR reads via MiXCR and lists one record per CDR3 protein. Of 150,000 to 200,000 distinct CDR3 sequences listed, around 45% were seen once; the top ten hold around 5.2%. Sequencing input: glioma tissue, nonneoplastic brain tissue, or PBMCs (not recorded which). The receptor set was obtained from a human donor with low-grade glioma or glioblastoma, undergoing nonglioma brain surgery, or in good health (not recorded which). The conserved cysteine and the conserved F or W are not part of the CDR3 here. A D gene is named only where the DNA matches it firmly. Clone size is shown for a subset of rows, as once, few, many or a class of expanded clone.

TRBJ1-5,-,TRBV19,-,13,AWSFHQVGGQPQH
TRBJ2-3,-,TRBV4-1,-,14,ASSQSGTGSTDTQY
TRBJ2-5,-,TRBV29-1,-,11,SVRGQGQETKY
TRBJ2-7,-,TRBV5-1,-,12,ASSLEGSPYEQY
TRBJ1-5,-,TRBV3-1,-,11,ASSQDGVKPQH
TRBJ2-7,-,TRBV3-1,-,12,ASSQPPGQGEQY
TRBJ2-1,many,TRBV7-2,-,11,ASSPPVRLEQF
TRBJ1-5,many,TRBV15,-,12,ATSRDNTDQPQH
TRBJ2-3,many,TRBV12-3/TRBV12-4,-,12,ASRGALFTDTQY
TRBJ2-1,many,TRBV12-3/TRBV12-4,-,9,ASSPRYEQF
TRBJ2-2,-,TRBV28,-,14,ASSSQDMTNTGELF
TRBJ1-3,-,TRBV12-3/TRBV12-4,-,13,ASSPRRFSGNTIY
TRBJ1-2,-,TRBV4-2,-,12,ASSQELNAQGYT
TRBJ2-5,-,TRBV29-1,-,11,SVEYGVQETQY
TRBJ2-1,-,TRBV5-1,TRBD1,12,ASSMGDSHNEQF
TRBJ2-2,-,TRBV28,-,14,ASSASGTVGFVELF
TRBJ1-6,many,TRBV7-9,-,10,ASSIHNSPLH
TRBJ1-2,-,TRBV6-1,TRBD1,13,AISDLSGTGRTYT
TRBJ2-7,-,TRBV5-1,TRBD1,13,ASSKDRASSYEQY
TRBJ2-1,many,TRBV6-1,TRBD1,12,ASMHRGQISEQF